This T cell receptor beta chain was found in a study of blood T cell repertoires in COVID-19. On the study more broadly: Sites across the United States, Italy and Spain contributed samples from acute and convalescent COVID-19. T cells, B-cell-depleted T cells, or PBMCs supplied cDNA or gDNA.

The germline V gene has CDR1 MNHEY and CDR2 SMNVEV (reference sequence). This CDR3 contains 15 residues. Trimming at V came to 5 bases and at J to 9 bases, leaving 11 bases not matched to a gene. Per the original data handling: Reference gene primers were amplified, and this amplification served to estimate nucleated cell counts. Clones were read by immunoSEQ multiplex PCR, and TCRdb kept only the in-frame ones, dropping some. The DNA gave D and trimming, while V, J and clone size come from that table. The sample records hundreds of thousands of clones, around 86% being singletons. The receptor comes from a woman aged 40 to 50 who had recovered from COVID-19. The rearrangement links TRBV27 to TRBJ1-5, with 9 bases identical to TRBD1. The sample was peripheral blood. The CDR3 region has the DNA TGTGCCAGCAGTCCGAGACAGGGGGTAGAGGGGCCCCAGCATTTT. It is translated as CASSPRQGVEGPQHF.